Listed here is a single T cell receptor (beta chain). Its specificity is not known. One end of the junction fails to match germline, which may point to a read error. This entry is derived from a study of T cell repertoires in cytomegalovirus infection. TCRdb itself ran the reads through MiXCR, one entry per CDR3 protein. Among about 920,000 distinct CDR3 sequences listed, 31% were seen once. CDR1 is SGHVS, CDR2 FNYEAQ, per germline. The CDR3 contains 12 residues. The chain joins TRBV7-6 to TRBJ2-7; D is unresolved. This specimen consisted of cultured CD8+ T cells from PBMCs, obtained from culture after CMV antigen stimulation. The TCR originated in a human donor in good health (CMV status not recorded). Some clones in this sample may be carry-over from other donors' samples. This CDR3 reads CTSSLEGDEQYF. The DNA for the CDR3 is TGTACCAGCAGCTTAGAAGGTGACGAGCAGTACTTC.